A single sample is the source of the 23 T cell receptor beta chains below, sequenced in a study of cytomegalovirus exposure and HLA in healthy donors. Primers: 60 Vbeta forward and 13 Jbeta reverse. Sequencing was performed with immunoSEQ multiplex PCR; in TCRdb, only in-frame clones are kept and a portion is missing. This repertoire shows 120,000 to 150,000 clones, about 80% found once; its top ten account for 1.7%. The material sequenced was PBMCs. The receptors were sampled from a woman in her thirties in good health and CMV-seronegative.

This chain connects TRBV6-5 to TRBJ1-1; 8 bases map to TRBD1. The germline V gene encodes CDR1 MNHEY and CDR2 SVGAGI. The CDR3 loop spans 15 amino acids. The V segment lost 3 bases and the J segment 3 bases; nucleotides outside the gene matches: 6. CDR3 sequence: CASSYSLTGDTEAFF. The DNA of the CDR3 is TGTGCCAGCAGTTATTCATTGACAGGGGACACTGAAGCTTTCTTT.

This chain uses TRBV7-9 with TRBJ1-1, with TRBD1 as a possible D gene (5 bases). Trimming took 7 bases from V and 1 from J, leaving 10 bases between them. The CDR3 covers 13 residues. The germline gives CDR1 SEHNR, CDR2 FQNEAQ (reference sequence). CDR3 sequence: CASTQTGNTEAFF. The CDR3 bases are TGTGCCAGCACGCAAACAGGGAACACTGAAGCTTTCTTT.

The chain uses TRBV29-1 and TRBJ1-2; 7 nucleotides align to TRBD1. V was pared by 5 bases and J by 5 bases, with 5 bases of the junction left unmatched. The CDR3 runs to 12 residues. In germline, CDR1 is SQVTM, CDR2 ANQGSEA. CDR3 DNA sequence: TGCAGCGTTAACGAGGGGGCGTATGGCTACACCTTC. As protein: CSVNEGAYGYTF.

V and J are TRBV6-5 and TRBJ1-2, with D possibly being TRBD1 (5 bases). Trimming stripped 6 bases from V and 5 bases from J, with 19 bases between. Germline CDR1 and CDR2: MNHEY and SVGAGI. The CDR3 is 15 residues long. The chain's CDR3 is CASRSTVGPPYGYTF. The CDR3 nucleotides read TGTGCCAGCAGGTCCACAGTGGGGCCCCCTTATGGCTACACCTTC.

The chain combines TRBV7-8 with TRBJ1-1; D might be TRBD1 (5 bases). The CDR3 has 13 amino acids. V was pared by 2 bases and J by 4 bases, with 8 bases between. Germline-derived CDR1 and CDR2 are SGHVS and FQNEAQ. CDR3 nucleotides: TGTGCCAGCAGCTTACAGGGCATCACTGAAGCTTTCTTT. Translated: CASSLQGITEAFF.

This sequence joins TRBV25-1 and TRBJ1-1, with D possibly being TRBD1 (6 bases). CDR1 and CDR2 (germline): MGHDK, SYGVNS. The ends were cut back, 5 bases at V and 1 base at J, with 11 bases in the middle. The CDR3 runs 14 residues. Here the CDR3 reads CASSFSTGNTEAFF. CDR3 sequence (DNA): TGTGCCAGCAGTTTTTCGACAGGGAACACTGAAGCTTTCTTT.

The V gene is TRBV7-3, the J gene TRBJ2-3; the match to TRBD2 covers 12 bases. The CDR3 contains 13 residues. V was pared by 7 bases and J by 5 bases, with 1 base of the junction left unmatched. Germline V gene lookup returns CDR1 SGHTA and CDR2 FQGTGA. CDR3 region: CASTSGRGDTQYF. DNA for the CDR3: TGTGCCAGCACTAGCGGGAGGGGAGATACGCAGTATTTT.

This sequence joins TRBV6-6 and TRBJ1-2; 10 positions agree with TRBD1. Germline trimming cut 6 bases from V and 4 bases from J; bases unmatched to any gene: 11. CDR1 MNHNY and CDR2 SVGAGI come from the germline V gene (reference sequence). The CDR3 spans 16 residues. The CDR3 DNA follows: TGTGCCAGCAGGCGCCGGGGGGACAGGGGAACCTATGGCTACACCTTC. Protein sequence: CASRRRGDRGTYGYTF.

This CDR3 reads CASSVGQQTYEQYF. The CDR3 nucleotides read TGTGCCAGCAGCGTCGGACAGCAAACCTACGAGCAGTACTTC. The genes are TRBV5-6 and TRBJ2-7, with a possible D match to TRBD1 (6 bases). This CDR3 has 14 residues. From germline, CDR1 is SGHDT and CDR2 YYEEEE. The germline V and J ends were trimmed by 4 bases and 2 bases, with 13 bases remaining between them.

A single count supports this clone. The CDR3 DNA reads TGTGCCAGCAGCTTTGAAGGGGAGGTTAGCTATGGCTACACCTTC. Encoded protein: CASSFEGEVSYGYTF. This chain connects TRBV7-9 to TRBJ1-2, with a tentative D call TRBD1 (5 bases). V was cut by 3 bases and J by 4 bases, with 15 bases left in between. Germline V gene sequence: CDR1 SEHNR, CDR2 FQNEAQ (reference sequence). The CDR3 is 15 amino acids.

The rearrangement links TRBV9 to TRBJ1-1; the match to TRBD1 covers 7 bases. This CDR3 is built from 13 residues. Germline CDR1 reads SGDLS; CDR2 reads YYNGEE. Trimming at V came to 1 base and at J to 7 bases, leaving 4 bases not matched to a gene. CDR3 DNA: TGTGCCAGCAGCGTACGGACAGGCCTTGAAGCTTTCTTT. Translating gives CASSVRTGLEAFF.

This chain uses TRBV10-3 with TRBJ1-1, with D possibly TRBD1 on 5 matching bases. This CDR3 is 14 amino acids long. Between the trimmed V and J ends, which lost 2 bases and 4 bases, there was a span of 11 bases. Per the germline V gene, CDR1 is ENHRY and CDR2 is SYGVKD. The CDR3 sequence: CAISEGGAGTEAFF. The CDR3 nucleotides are TGTGCCATCAGTGAGGGGGGAGCGGGCACTGAAGCTTTCTTT.

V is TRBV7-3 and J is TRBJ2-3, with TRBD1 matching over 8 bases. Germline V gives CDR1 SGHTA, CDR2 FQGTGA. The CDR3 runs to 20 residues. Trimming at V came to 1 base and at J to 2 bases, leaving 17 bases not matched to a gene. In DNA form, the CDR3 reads TGTGCCAGCAGCTTAATTTCTCGGAAAGAACCGGGACAGGACACAGATACGCAGTATTTT. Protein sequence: CASSLISRKEPGQDTDTQYF.

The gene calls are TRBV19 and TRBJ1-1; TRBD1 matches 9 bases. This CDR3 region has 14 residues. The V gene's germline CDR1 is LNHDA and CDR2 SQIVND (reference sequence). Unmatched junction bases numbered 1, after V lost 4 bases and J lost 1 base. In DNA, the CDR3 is TGTGCCAGTAGTACGACAGGGGGGAACACTGAAGCTTTCTTT. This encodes CASSTTGGNTEAFF. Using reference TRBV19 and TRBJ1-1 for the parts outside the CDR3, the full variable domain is DGGITQSPKYLFRKEGQNVTLSCEQNLNHDAMYWYRQDPGQGLRLIYYSQIVNDFQKGDIAEGYSVSREKKESFPLTVTSAQKNPTAFYLCASSTTGGNTEAFFGQGTRLTVV.

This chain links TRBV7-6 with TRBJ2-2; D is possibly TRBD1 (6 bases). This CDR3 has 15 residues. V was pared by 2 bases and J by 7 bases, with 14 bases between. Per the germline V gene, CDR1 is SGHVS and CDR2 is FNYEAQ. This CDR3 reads CASSLMGAGYGELFF. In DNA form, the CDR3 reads TGTGCCAGCAGCTTAATGGGGGCCGGGTACGGGGAGCTGTTTTTT.

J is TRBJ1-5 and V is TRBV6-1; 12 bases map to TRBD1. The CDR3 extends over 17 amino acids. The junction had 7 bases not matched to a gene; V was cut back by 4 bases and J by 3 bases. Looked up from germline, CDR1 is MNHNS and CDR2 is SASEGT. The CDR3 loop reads CASSVAGTGGPNQPQHF. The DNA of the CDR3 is TGTGCCAGCAGTGTAGCCGGGACAGGGGGCCCCAATCAGCCCCAGCATTTT.

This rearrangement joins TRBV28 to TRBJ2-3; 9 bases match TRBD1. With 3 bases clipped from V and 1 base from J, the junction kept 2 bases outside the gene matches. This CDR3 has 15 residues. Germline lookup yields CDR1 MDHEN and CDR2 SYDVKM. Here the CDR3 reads CASSFGDRGTDTQYF. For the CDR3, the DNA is TGTGCCAGCAGTTTTGGGGACAGGGGCACAGATACGCAGTATTTT.

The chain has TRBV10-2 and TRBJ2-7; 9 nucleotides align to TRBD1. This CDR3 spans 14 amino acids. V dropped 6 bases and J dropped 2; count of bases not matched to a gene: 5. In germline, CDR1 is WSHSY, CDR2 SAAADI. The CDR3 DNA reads TGCGCCAGCAGGGGGACAGGGAGGACCTACGAGCAGTACTTC. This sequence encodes CASRGTGRTYEQYF.

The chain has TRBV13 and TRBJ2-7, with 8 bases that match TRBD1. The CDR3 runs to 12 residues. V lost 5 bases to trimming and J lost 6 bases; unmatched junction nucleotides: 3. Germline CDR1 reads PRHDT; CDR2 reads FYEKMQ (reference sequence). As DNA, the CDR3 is TGTGCCAGCAGCGAACAGGGGGTCGAGCAGTACTTC. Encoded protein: CASSEQGVEQYF.

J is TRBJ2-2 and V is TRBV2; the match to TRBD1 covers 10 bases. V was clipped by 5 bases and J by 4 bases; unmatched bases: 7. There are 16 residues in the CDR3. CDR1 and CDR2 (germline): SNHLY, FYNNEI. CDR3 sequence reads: CASSPAGTGVTGELFF. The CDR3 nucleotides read TGTGCCAGCAGTCCGGCCGGGACAGGGGTCACCGGGGAGCTGTTTTTT.

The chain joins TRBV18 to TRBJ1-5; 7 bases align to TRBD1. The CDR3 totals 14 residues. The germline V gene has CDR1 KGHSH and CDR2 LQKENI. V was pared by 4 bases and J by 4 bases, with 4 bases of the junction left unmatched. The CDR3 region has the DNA TGTGCCAGCTCACGGGGACAGCGAAATCAGCCCCAGCATTTT. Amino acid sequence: CASSRGQRNQPQHF.

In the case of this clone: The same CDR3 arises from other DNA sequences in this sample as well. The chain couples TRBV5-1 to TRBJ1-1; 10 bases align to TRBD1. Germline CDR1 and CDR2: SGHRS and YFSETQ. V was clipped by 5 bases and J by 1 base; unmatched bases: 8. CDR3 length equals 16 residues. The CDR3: CASRRQGAMTNTEAFF. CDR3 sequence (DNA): TGCGCCAGCAGACGACAGGGGGCAATGACGAACACTGAAGCTTTCTTT. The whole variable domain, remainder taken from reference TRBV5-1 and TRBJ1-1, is KAGVTQTPRYLIKTRGQQVTLSCSPISGHRSVSWYQQTPGQGLQFLFEYFSETQRNKGNFPGRFSGRQFSNSRSEMNVSTLELGDSALYLCASRRQGAMTNTEAFFGQGTRLTVV.

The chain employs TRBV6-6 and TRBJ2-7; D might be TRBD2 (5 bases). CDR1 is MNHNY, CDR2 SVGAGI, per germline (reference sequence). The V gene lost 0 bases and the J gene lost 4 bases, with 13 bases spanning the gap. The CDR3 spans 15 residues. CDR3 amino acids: CASSYSRVDLYEQYF. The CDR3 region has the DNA TGTGCCAGCAGTTACTCGCGGGTGGACCTTTACGAGCAGTACTTC.